One and the same sample provided the 31 T cell receptor beta chains below, sequenced in a study of Ad26.COV2.S vaccination and SARS-CoV-2 variants. Sequenced by immunoSEQ multiplex PCR; TCRdb stores in-frame clones only, minus some. The sample lists hundreds of thousands of clones; 70% to 90% were seen once. Treatment reported: around 19 received Ad26.COV2.S at low or high dose, single or two shots; five or six received placebo; per-sample allocation not given. Sampling was performed 63 days after the first vaccine or placebo injection. The input for sequencing was peripheral blood, taken in a trial of Ad26.COV2.S vaccine versus placebo. Every receptor here comes from a person between 18 and 65 years old who received the Ad26.COV2.S COVID-19 vaccine or a placebo.

The gene calls are TRBV6-6 and TRBJ2-7, with D tentatively TRBD1 (6 bases). V shed 6 bases and J shed 0 bases, with 18 bases lying between them. CDR1 and CDR2 from the germline V gene are MNHNY and SVGAGI (reference sequence). This CDR3 region has 16 residues. The CDR3 coding sequence is TGTGCCAGCAGGACTCCCGGTCAGGGGCACTCCTACGAGCAGTACTTC. It specifies CASRTPGQGHSYEQYF.

The chain joins TRBV18 to TRBJ1-1; 7 nucleotides agree with TRBD1. J was trimmed by 7 bases and V by 5 bases; bases with no gene match: 7. The CDR3 covers 13 residues. Per the germline V gene, CDR1 is KGHSH and CDR2 is LQKENI. The CDR3: CASSETGANEAFF. The CDR3 bases are TGTGCCAGCTCAGAAACAGGGGCGAATGAAGCTTTCTTT.

The chain couples TRBV7-2 to TRBJ2-5; D remains ambiguous. This CDR3 has 12 amino acids. Germline V CDR1 and CDR2: SGHTA, FQGNSA. Trimming cost V 5 bases and J 5 bases, with 9 bases left between them. The DNA of the CDR3 is TGTGCCAGCAGCATCATGAGCGAGACCCAGTACTTC. This encodes CASSIMSETQYF.

The CDR3 DNA reads as TGTGCCAGCAGTGATTGGGATTCCGGGGAGCTGTTTTTT. As protein: CASSDWDSGELFF. V gene TRBV2 combines with J gene TRBJ2-2; D not resolved. The germline gives CDR1 SNHLY, CDR2 FYNNEI. V was trimmed by 3 bases and J by 6 bases, leaving 8 bases between them. This CDR3 comprises 13 residues. Together with reference TRBV2 and TRBJ2-2, the CDR3 gives the full variable domain: EPEVTQTPSHQVTQMGQEVILRCVPISNHLYFYWYRQILGQKVEFLVSFYNNEISEKSEIFDDQFSVERPDGSNFTLKIRSTKLEDSAMYFCASSDWDSGELFFGEGSRLTVL.

V gene TRBV2 combines with J gene TRBJ1-4; TRBD1 agrees at 8 bases. Trimming at V came to 5 bases and at J to 7 bases, leaving 3 bases not matched to a gene. CDR1 is SNHLY, CDR2 FYNNEI, per germline. There are 13 residues in the CDR3. The CDR3, as DNA: TGTGCCAGCAGTACGGGACAGGTTGAAAAACTGTTTTTT. Amino acid sequence: CASSTGQVEKLFF.

J is TRBJ1-5 and V is TRBV24-1, with D hard to call. CDR3 size: 14 residues. Trimming shortened V by 3 bases and J by 2 bases, and 7 bases separated the two germline ends. Germline CDR1 reads KGHDR; CDR2 reads SFDVKD. The DNA for the CDR3 is TGTGCCACCAGTGATCCCCTGGGCAATCAGCCCCAGCATTTT. This codes for CATSDPLGNQPQHF.

The genes are TRBV9 and TRBJ2-2; no clear D gene. Germline CDR1 reads SGDLS; CDR2 reads YYNGEE. V lost 0 bases and J lost 6, with 9 bases in between. The CDR3 is 14 residues long. For the CDR3, the DNA is TGTGCCAGCAGCGTAGTTAGTACGGCCGGGGAGCTGTTTTTT. Amino acids: CASSVVSTAGELFF. The full variable domain, with the rest looked up from reference TRBV9 and TRBJ2-2, is DSGVTQTPKHLITATGQRVTLRCSPRSGDLSVYWYQQSLDQGLQFLIQYYNGEERAKGNILERFSAQQFPDLHSELNLSSLELGDSALYFCASSVVSTAGELFFGEGSRLTVL.

This clone appeared many times. The chain links TRBV6-6 to TRBJ1-6; D is perhaps TRBD1 (5 bases). Per germline, CDR1 MNHNY and CDR2 SVGAGI (reference sequence). The CDR3 sequence is 14 residues long. With 2 bases removed from V and 6 bases from J, the gap between germline ends came to 8 bases. Here the CDR3 DNA reads TGTGCCAGCAGTTACGGAGACAGTAATTCACCCCTCCACTTT. Translating it yields CASSYGDSNSPLHF.

The genes are TRBV6-1 and TRBJ2-3; perhaps TRBD2 as D (6 bases). This CDR3 region has 16 residues. Trimming cost V 1 base and J 1 base, with 12 bases left between them. CDR1 MNHNS and CDR2 SASEGT come from the germline V gene. The CDR3 here is CASSEVGTLGTDTQYF. In DNA, the CDR3 is TGTGCCAGCAGTGAAGTAGGGACTTTAGGCACAGATACGCAGTATTTT.

CDR3 nucleotide sequence: TGTGCCAGCAGCCCTAGCGGCCGCCAAGAGACCCAGTACTTC. This encodes CASSPSGRQETQYF. The rearrangement links TRBV7-3 to TRBJ2-5, with 7 bases aligning to TRBD2. This CDR3 has 14 amino acids. Germline V lookup: CDR1 SGHTA, CDR2 FQGTGA. J was trimmed by 1 base and V by 5 bases; bases with no gene match: 4.

The V and J genes are TRBV5-1 and TRBJ1-3; D not resolved. CDR3 length equals 13 residues. V was shortened by 5 bases and J by 3 bases, with 9 bases between the two germline ends. Germline lookup yields CDR1 SGHRS and CDR2 YFSETQ. CDR3 DNA: TGCGCCAGCAGTGGTTTAGATGGAAACACCATATATTTT. Protein product: CASSGLDGNTIYF. The variable domain in full, completed from reference TRBV5-1 and TRBJ1-3, reads KAGVTQTPRYLIKTRGQQVTLSCSPISGHRSVSWYQQTPGQGLQFLFEYFSETQRNKGNFPGRFSGRQFSNSRSEMNVSTLELGDSALYLCASSGLDGNTIYFGEGSWLTVV.

The genes are TRBV6-2 or TRBV6-3 and TRBJ2-7; 9 bases are shared with TRBD1. The junction had 8 bases not matched to a gene; V was cut back by 4 bases and J by 7 bases. Germline CDR1 and CDR2: MNHEY and SVGEGT. This CDR3 region has 14 residues. The CDR3 DNA follows: TGTGCCAGCAGTTTGGGGGACAGGGCAAAGGAGCAGTACTTC. It codes for CASSLGDRAKEQYF.

This sequence joins TRBV29-1 and TRBJ1-5, with D hard to call. The CDR3 totals 12 residues. V lost 4 bases, J lost 6 bases, and 10 bases lay in between. The germline gives CDR1 SQVTM, CDR2 ANQGSEA. CDR3 DNA: TGCAGCGTTGGGGAGGTCGGTCAGCCCCAGCATTTT. As protein: CSVGEVGQPQHF.

The chain carries TRBV2 and TRBJ2-5, with 7 bases identical to TRBD1. The CDR3 spans 14 residues. Germline V gene data show CDR1 as SNHLY and CDR2 as FYNNEI. V lost 7 bases and J lost 4; bases outside the gene matches: 9. For the CDR3, the DNA is TGTGCCAGCATTAGAGACAGGGTTGGAGAGACCCAGTACTTC. Protein product: CASIRDRVGETQYF.

The V gene is TRBV7-2, the J gene TRBJ1-1; unclear D gene. This CDR3 has 15 amino acids. The germline gives CDR1 SGHTA, CDR2 FQGNSA. V lost 5 bases and J 4 bases, leaving 17 bases between the germline ends. The CDR3 DNA is TGTGCCAGCAGCCCAGACACGGGTAGGTTCACTGAAGCTTTCTTT. Protein: CASSPDTGRFTEAFF. Full variable domain (remainder filled in from reference TRBV7-2 and TRBJ1-1): GAGVSQSPSNKVTEKGKDVELRCDPISGHTALYWYRQSLGQGLEFLIYFQGNSAPDKSGLPSDRFSAERTGGSVSTLTIQRTQQEDSAVYLCASSPDTGRFTEAFFGQGTRLTVV.

The chain uses TRBV24-1 and TRBJ2-5, with TRBD1 matching 8 bases. In germline, CDR1 is KGHDR, CDR2 SFDVKD. Unmatched junction bases numbered 7, after V lost 2 bases and J lost 0 bases. CDR3 length equals 17 residues. The CDR3: CATSDSAGGLYQETQYF. The CDR3 DNA reads as TGTGCCACCAGTGATTCCGCAGGGGGCCTGTACCAAGAGACCCAGTACTTC.

Comments on this clone: The same CDR3 also results from other DNA sequences found in this sample. The chain has TRBV19 and TRBJ2-7; D might be TRBD2 (7 bases). Looked up from germline, CDR1 is LNHDA and CDR2 is SQIVND (reference sequence). The CDR3 has 14 amino acids. The V end was cut by 3 bases, the J end by 1 base, with 10 bases between. For the CDR3, the DNA is TGTGCCAGTAGTATCGGGGGGCTGTCCTACGAGCAGTACTTC. It translates to CASSIGGLSYEQYF.

This rearrangement joins TRBV18 to TRBJ1-2; no definite D call. Deletions cut 2 bases from V and 0 bases from J, with 16 bases between. The germline CDR1 and CDR2 sequences are KGHSH and LQKENI. This CDR3 has 17 residues. CDR3 in amino acids: CASSPFERQFANYGYTF. The CDR3 bases are TGTGCCAGCTCACCATTCGAGAGGCAGTTCGCTAACTATGGCTACACCTTC. The full variable domain, in which reference TRBV18 and TRBJ1-2 provide the parts outside the CDR3, is NAGVMQNPRHLVRRRGQEARLRCSPMKGHSHVYWYRQLPEEGLKFMVYLQKENIIDESGMPKERFSAEFPKEGPSILRIQQVVRGDSAAYFCASSPFERQFANYGYTFGSGTRLTVV.

This clone is a singleton in its sample. The chain links TRBV2 to TRBJ1-5, with D uncertain. This CDR3 is 19 amino acids long. V was trimmed by 1 base and J by 1 base, leaving 20 bases between them. Germline V gives CDR1 SNHLY, CDR2 FYNNEI. The CDR3 sequence is CASSEVLGSLYGSNQPQHF. The CDR3 region has the DNA TGTGCCAGCAGTGAAGTATTGGGTTCCCTATATGGGAGCAATCAGCCCCAGCATTTT.

The chain carries TRBV7-9 and TRBJ2-1; 14 bases match TRBD2. V was clipped by 3 bases and J by 0 bases; unmatched bases: 4. The CDR3 has 18 residues. CDR1 SEHNR and CDR2 FQNEAQ come from the germline V gene (reference sequence). CDR3 coding DNA: TGTGCCAGCAGCTTGGGACTAGCGGGGGCCCGCTCCTACAATGAGCAGTTCTTC. Its protein product is CASSLGLAGARSYNEQFF.

V and J are TRBV29-1 and TRBJ2-7, with D hard to call. Germline loops: CDR1 SQVTM, CDR2 ANQGSEA. The CDR3 runs to 16 residues. Trimming took off 0 bases at V and 0 bases at J, with 15 bases between the two ends. CDR3 sequence: CSVEEGKTPSSYEQYF. CDR3 nucleotide sequence: TGCAGCGTTGAAGAAGGGAAAACCCCGAGCTCCTACGAGCAGTACTTC.

The chain recombines TRBV5-1 with TRBJ2-3; perhaps TRBD1 as D (5 bases). Per germline, CDR1 SGHRS and CDR2 YFSETQ. V was clipped by 3 bases and J by 3 bases, with 14 bases between them. This CDR3 is built from 15 residues. As DNA, the CDR3 is TGCGCCAGCAGCTGGGGCGGACCTCCTACAGATACGCAGTATTTT. Translated: CASSWGGPPTDTQYF.

This clone was counted a few times. The chain uses TRBV7-2 and TRBJ1-5, with 7 bases that match TRBD1. The length of the CDR3 is 14 residues. The germline CDR1 and CDR2 sequences are SGHTA and FQGNSA. The J segment lost 7 bases and the V segment lost 0 bases, leaving 3 bases of the junction unmatched. Here the CDR3 DNA reads TGTGCCAGCAGCTTAGCGACAGGGCACCAGCCCCAGCATTTT. Translated, it gives CASSLATGHQPQHF.

There are a few counts of this clone. This chain links TRBV6-5 with TRBJ2-7; either TRBD1 or TRBD2 may fit D (5 bases each). This CDR3 spans 15 amino acids. Germline values: CDR1 MNHEY, CDR2 SVGAGI. The V and J ends lost 4 bases and 2 bases respectively, with 15 bases between them. The DNA of the CDR3 is TGTGCCAGCAGTTCGCCGGGACGTAAAGCCTACGAGCAGTACTTC. Protein sequence: CASSSPGRKAYEQYF.

This clone appeared a single time. J is TRBJ2-2 and V is TRBV9; 9 bases match TRBD1. Germline CDR1 SGDLS, CDR2 YYNGEE. Losses at the gene ends were 0 bases for V and 0 bases for J; bases not matched to a gene: 12. This CDR3 has 20 residues. CDR3 protein: CASSVGSRQGGTANTGELFF. In nucleotides, the CDR3 is TGTGCCAGCAGCGTAGGCTCTAGACAGGGGGGTACAGCGAACACCGGGGAGCTGTTTTTT. Full variable domain (missing parts from reference TRBV9 and TRBJ2-2): DSGVTQTPKHLITATGQRVTLRCSPRSGDLSVYWYQQSLDQGLQFLIQYYNGEERAKGNILERFSAQQFPDLHSELNLSSLELGDSALYFCASSVGSRQGGTANTGELFFGEGSRLTVL.

The chain is built from TRBV7-2 and TRBJ1-2; the D is unclear. The V end was cut by 1 base, the J end by 4 bases, with 7 bases between. The CDR3 is 13 residues long. From germline, CDR1 is SGHTA and CDR2 FQGNSA. The CDR3 spells CASSLEQLYGYTF. CDR3 sequence (DNA): TGTGCCAGCAGCTTAGAACAGCTCTATGGCTACACCTTC. Supplemented by reference TRBV7-2 and TRBJ1-2, the full variable domain reads GAGVSQSPSNKVTEKGKDVELRCDPISGHTALYWYRQSLGQGLEFLIYFQGNSAPDKSGLPSDRFSAERTGGSVSTLTIQRTQQEDSAVYLCASSLEQLYGYTFGSGTRLTVV.

The chain uses TRBV3-1 (or the pseudogene TRBV3-2) and TRBJ2-3, with D perhaps being TRBD1 or TRBD2 (5 bases each). The germline gives CDR1 LGHDT, CDR2 YNNKEL (reference sequence). The CDR3 covers 12 residues. V lost 0 bases to trimming and J lost 10 bases, with 8 bases between them. CDR3 in amino acids: CASSQDRDAQYF. CDR3 nucleotide sequence: TGTGCCAGCAGCCAAGACAGGGACGCGCAGTATTTT.

This sequence joins TRBV7-8 and TRBJ2-3; weak D call: TRBD2 (5 bases). Trimming stripped 4 bases from V and 2 bases from J, with 16 bases between. The germline V gene has CDR1 SGHVS and CDR2 FQNEAQ. This CDR3 has 16 residues. DNA for the CDR3: TGTGCCAGCAGCTACCGACGGGAAAGAGCCACAGATACGCAGTATTTT. Its translation is CASSYRRERATDTQYF.

V usage is TRBV10-1 and J usage is TRBJ2-1, with 10 bases matching TRBD2. The CDR3 is made up of 14 amino acids. CDR1 and CDR2 from the germline V gene are WNHNN and SYGVQD (reference sequence). V was clipped by 2 bases and J by 9 bases; unmatched bases: 4. The CDR3 loop is CASSEPTSGAEQFF. DNA for the CDR3: TGCGCCAGCAGTGAGCCAACTAGCGGGGCTGAGCAGTTCTTC.

The chain joins TRBV7-2 to TRBJ2-3, with unresolved D. From germline, CDR1 is SGHTA and CDR2 FQGNSA. The V and J ends lost 5 bases and 1 base respectively, with 4 bases between them. This CDR3 comprises 12 residues. The CDR3 DNA is TGTGCCAGCAGCCTTCGCACAGATACGCAGTATTTT. This encodes CASSLRTDTQYF.

This chain connects TRBV27 to TRBJ2-2; the D is unclear. Germline V CDR1 and CDR2: MNHEY, SMNVEV (reference sequence). The V end lost 3 bases, the J end lost 7 bases, and 12 bases lay between the germline ends. The CDR3 loop spans 14 amino acids. The CDR3 sequence is CASSFSASYGELFF. The CDR3 DNA reads as TGTGCCAGCAGTTTTTCCGCGAGCTACGGGGAGCTGTTTTTT.